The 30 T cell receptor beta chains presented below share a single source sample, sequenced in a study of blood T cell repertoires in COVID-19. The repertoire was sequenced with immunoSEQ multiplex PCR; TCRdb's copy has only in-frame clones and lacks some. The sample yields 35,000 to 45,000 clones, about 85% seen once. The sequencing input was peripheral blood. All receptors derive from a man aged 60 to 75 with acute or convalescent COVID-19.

CDR3 nucleotides: TGTGCCAGCAGCTTAGCGGCGTCGGGCTCTGGAAACACCATATATTTT. As protein: CASSLAASGSGNTIYF. The J gene is TRBJ1-3, the V gene TRBV7-9; D unresolved. Germline V gene data show CDR1 as SEHNR and CDR2 as FQNEAQ (reference sequence). The CDR3 consists of 16 residues. Trimming stripped 0 bases from V and 0 bases from J, with 9 bases between.

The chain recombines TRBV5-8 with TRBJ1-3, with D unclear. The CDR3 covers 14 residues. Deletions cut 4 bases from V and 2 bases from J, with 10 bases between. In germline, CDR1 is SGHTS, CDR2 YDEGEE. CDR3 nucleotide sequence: TGTGCCAGCAGCCCGCCGCCGGCTGGAAACACCATATATTTT. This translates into CASSPPPAGNTIYF.

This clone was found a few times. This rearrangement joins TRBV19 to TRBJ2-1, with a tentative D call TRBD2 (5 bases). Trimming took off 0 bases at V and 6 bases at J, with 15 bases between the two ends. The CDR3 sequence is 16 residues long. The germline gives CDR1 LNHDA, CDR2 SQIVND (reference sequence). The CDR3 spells CASSIDGHVRGNEQFF. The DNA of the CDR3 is TGTGCCAGTAGTATAGATGGCCACGTCCGGGGCAATGAGCAGTTCTTC.

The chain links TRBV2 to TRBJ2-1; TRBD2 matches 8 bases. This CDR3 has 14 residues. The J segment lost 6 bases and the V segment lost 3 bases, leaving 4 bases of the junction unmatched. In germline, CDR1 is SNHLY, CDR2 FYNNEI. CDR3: CASSEGLVSNEQFF. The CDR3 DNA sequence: TGTGCCAGCAGTGAGGGACTAGTATCCAATGAGCAGTTCTTC.

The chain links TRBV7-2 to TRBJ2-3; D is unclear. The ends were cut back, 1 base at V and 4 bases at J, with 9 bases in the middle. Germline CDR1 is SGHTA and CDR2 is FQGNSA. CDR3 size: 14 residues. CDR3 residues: CASSLVWSADTQYF. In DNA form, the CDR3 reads TGTGCCAGCAGCTTAGTATGGTCAGCAGATACGCAGTATTTT.

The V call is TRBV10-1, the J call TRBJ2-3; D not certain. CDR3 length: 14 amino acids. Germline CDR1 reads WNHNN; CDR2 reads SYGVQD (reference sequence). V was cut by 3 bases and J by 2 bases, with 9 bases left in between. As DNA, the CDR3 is TGCGCCAGCAGTGAAAGGCAGGTCACAGATACGCAGTATTTT. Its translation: CASSERQVTDTQYF.

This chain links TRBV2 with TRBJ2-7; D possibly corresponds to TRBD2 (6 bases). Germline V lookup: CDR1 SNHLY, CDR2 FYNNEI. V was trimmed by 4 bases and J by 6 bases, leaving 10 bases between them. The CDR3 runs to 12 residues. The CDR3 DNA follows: TGTGCCAGCAGTGTCCGGGACTCCGAGCAGTACTTC. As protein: CASSVRDSEQYF. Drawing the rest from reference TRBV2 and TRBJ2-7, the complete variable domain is EPEVTQTPSHQVTQMGQEVILRCVPISNHLYFYWYRQILGQKVEFLVSFYNNEISEKSEIFDDQFSVERPDGSNFTLKIRSTKLEDSAMYFCASSVRDSEQYFGPGTRLTVT.

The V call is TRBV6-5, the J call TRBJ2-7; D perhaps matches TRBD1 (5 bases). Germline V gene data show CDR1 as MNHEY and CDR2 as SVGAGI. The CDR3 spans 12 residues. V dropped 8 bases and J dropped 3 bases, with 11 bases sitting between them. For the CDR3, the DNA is TGTGCCAGCCAGGACAATTTCTACGAGCAGTACTTC. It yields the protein CASQDNFYEQYF.

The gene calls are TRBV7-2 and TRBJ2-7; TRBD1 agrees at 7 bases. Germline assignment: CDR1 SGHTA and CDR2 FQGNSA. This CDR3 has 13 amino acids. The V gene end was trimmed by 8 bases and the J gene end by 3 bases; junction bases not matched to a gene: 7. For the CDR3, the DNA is TGTGCCAGCTGTGAGACAGGGCTCTACGAGCAGTACTTC. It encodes CASCETGLYEQYF.

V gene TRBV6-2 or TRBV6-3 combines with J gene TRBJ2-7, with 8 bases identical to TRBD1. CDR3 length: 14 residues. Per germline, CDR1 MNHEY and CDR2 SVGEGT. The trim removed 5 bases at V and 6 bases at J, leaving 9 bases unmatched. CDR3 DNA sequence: TGTGCCAGCAGTCGCGGACAGGGCCTTCTCGAGCAGTACTTC. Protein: CASSRGQGLLEQYF.

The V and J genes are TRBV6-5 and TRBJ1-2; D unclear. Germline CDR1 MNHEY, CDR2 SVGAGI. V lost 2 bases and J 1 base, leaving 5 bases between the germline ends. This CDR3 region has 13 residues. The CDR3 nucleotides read TGTGCCAGCAGTTACAGCCGTAACTATGGCTACACCTTC. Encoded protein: CASSYSRNYGYTF.

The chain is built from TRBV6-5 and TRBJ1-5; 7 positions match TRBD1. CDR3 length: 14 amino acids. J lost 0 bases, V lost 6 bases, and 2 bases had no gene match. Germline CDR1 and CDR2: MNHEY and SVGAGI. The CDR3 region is CASRGTVSNQPQHF. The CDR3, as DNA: TGTGCCAGCAGAGGGACAGTTAGCAATCAGCCCCAGCATTTT.

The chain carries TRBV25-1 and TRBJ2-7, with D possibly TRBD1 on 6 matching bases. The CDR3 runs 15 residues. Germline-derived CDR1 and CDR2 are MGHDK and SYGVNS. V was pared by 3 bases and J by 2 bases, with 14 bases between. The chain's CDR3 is CASSDPARGTYEQYF. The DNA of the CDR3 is TGTGCCAGCAGTGATCCGGCTAGGGGGACCTACGAGCAGTACTTC.

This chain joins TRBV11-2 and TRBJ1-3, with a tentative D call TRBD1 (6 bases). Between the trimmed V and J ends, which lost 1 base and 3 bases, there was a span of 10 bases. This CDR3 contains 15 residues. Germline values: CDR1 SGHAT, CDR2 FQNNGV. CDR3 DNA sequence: TGTGCCAGCAGCTTAGCAGGGGCAGGTGGAAACACCATATATTTT. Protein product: CASSLAGAGGNTIYF.

In DNA form, the CDR3 reads TGTGCCAGCACCCCCCAGGGGGTAACTGGAAACACCATATATTTT. It codes for CASTPQGVTGNTIYF. This chain connects TRBV2 to TRBJ1-3; 7 positions agree with TRBD1. J was trimmed by 2 bases and V by 7 bases; bases with no gene match: 8. Germline V gene data show CDR1 as SNHLY and CDR2 as FYNNEI. The CDR3 length is 15 residues.

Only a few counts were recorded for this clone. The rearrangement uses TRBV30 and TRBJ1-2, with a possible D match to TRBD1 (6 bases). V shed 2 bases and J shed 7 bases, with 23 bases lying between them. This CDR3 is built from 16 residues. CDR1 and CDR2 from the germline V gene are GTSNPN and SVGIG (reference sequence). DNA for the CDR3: TGTGCCTGGAGTTTAACGTTGGGACACCCCCTTATTGGCTACACCTTC. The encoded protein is CAWSLTLGHPLIGYTF.

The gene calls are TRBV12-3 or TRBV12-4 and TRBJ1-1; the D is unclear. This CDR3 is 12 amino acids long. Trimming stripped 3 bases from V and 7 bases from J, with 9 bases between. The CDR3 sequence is CASSFAGGEAFF. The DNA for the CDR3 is TGTGCCAGCAGTTTCGCGGGAGGTGAAGCTTTCTTT.

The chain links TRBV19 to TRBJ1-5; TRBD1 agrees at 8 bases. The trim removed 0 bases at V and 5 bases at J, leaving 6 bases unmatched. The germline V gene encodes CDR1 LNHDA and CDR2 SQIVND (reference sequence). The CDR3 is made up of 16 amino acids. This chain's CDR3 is CASSIDLGDRYQPQHF. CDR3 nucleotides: TGTGCCAGTAGTATAGATCTAGGGGACAGGTATCAGCCCCAGCATTTT.

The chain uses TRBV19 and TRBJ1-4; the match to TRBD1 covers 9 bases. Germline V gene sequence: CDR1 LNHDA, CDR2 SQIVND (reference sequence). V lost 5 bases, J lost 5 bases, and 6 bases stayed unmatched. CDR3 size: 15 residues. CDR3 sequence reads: CASSVTGGLNEKLFF. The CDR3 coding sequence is TGTGCCAGTAGTGTCACAGGGGGCTTGAATGAAAAACTGTTTTTT.

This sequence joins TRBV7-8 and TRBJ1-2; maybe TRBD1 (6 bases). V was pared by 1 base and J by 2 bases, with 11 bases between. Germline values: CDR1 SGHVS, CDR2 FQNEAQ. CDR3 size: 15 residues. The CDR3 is CASSLVAQGNYGYTF. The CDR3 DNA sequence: TGTGCCAGCAGCTTAGTCGCCCAGGGGAACTATGGCTACACCTTC. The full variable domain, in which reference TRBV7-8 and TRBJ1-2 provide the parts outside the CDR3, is GAGVSQSPRYKVAKRGQDVALRCDPISGHVSLFWYQQALGQGPEFLTYFQNEAQLDKSGLPSDRFFAERPEGSVSTLKIQRTQQEDSAVYLCASSLVAQGNYGYTFGSGTRLTVV.

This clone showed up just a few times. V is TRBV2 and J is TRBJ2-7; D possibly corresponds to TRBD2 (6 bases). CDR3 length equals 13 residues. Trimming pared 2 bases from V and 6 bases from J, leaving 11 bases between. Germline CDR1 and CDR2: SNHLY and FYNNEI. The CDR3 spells CASSEIGGTEQYF. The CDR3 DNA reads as TGTGCCAGCAGTGAAATCGGAGGGACCGAGCAGTACTTC.

Here the CDR3 DNA reads TGCGCCAGCAGTGAGTCGGGCGGGTTTGGCTACACCTTC. Its translation: CASSESGGFGYTF. The rearrangement joins TRBV10-1 to TRBJ1-2; D not certain. The CDR3 spans 13 residues. V was shortened by 0 bases and J by 7 bases, with 9 bases between the two germline ends. Germline V gene data show CDR1 as WNHNN and CDR2 as SYGVQD (reference sequence).

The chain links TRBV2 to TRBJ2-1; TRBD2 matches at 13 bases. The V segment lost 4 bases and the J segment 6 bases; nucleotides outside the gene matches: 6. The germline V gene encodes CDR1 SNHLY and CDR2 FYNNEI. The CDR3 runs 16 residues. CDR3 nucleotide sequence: TGTGCCAGCAGTGGAACTAGCGGGGGGGTCCTCAATGAGCAGTTCTTC. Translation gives CASSGTSGGVLNEQFF.

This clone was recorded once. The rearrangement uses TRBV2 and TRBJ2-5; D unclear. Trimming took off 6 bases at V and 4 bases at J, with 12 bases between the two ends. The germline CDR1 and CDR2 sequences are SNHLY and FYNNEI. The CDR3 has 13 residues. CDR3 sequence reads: CASSLDRRETQYF. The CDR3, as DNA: TGTGCCAGCAGCCTAGACCGTAGAGAGACCCAGTACTTC. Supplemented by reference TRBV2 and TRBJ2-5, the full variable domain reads EPEVTQTPSHQVTQMGQEVILRCVPISNHLYFYWYRQILGQKVEFLVSFYNNEISEKSEIFDDQFSVERPDGSNFTLKIRSTKLEDSAMYFCASSLDRRETQYFGPGTRLLVL.

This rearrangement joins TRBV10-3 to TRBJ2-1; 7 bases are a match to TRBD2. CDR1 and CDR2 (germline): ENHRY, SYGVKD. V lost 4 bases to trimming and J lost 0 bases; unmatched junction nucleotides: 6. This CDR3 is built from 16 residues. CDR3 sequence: CAISVIGGNSYNEQFF. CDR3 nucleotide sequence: TGTGCCATCAGTGTTATCGGGGGGAACTCCTACAATGAGCAGTTCTTC.

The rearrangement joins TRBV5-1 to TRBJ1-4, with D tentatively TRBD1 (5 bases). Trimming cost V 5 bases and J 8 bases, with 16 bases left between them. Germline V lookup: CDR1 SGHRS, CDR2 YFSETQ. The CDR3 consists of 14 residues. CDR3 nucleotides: TGCGCCAGCAGGAAGGGGCCCGCGGACGAAAAACTGTTTTTT. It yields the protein CASRKGPADEKLFF.

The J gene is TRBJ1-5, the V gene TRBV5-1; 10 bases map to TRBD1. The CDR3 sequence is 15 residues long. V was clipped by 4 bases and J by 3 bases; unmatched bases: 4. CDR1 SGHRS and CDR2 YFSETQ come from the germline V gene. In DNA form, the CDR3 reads TGCGCCAGCAGCCCGACAGGGGGCCCCAATCAGCCCCAGCATTTT. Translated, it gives CASSPTGGPNQPQHF.

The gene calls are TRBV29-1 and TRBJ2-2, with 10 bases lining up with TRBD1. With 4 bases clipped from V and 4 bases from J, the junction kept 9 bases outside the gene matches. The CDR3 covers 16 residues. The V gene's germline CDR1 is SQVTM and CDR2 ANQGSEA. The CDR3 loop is CSVVQRQGAGTGELFF. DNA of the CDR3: TGCAGCGTTGTTCAGCGACAGGGGGCGGGCACCGGGGAGCTGTTTTTT.

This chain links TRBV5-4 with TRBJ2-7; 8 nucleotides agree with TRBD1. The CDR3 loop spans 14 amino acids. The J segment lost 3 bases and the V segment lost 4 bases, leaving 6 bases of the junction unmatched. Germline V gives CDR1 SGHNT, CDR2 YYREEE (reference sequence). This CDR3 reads CASSPRTGLYEQYF. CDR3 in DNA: TGTGCCAGCAGCCCCAGGACAGGGCTCTACGAGCAGTACTTC.

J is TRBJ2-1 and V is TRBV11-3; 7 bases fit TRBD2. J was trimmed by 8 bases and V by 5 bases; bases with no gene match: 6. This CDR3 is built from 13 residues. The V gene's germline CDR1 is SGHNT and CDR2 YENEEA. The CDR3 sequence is CASSRRGVDEQFF. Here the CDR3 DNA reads TGTGCCAGCAGCCGCCGGGGGGTCGATGAGCAGTTCTTC.